The TCR beta chain described here comes from a study of molecular identifiers for immune sequencing clone quantification (dated by TCRdb to 2016 to 2018). Regarding the complete study: For a replicate experiment, RNA from around 20,000 or 100,000 naive CD8 T cells was divided into five aliquots, and four of the five aliquots were sequenced. The study was a methods study using CD8 T cells to benchmark molecular-identifier clustering-based TCR repertoire sequencing (MIDCIRS) and TCR RNA copy counting.

The library relied on PCR. Sequencing was performed on an Illumina HiSeq 4000. Bulk TCR libraries were made following a previously described method, with the TCR primers given in Table S5. Purification of total RNA was performed with the Qiagen AllPrep DNA/RNA kit. Before analysis, reads from multiple sequencing runs of the same library were pooled. The study's own analysis went as follows. Reads were retained only if their TCR constant sequence matched exactly, and those retained reads were trimmed to 150 nt and grouped according to their 12-nt molecular barcodes. Within each barcode group, reads were sub-clustered at a 15% Levenshtein threshold, and quality-weighted consensus sequences were built per RNA molecule. Non-functional sequences were removed, as were lower-count sequences one edit away from another. Based on a fit of two negative binomial distributions, barcode sub-clusters having less than 20% of the maximum read count were discarded. TCRdb handled the public reads itself, with Q25 trimming in fastp and clone calling in MiXCR, and kept productive beta chains. Rows matching on CDR3 protein sequence are summarized as one entry with the most common DNA and genes. These V and J calls originate from TCRdb's pipeline instead of the authors' own analysis. The table for this sample lists 75,000 to 100,000 distinct CDR3 sequences; under 20% of them were counted only once. Clones ranked in the top ten supply around 0.88% of the sample.

The table lists this clonotype with many counts. No antigen is known for it. No much larger clone exists at a distance of one base, and base qualities are not known. Points the paper makes about the study in general: Identical TCR molecules sharing a barcode could cause highly expanded clone sizes to be underestimated. Spiked-in Jurkat TCR RNA equivalent to a single cell was reported to be detectable even among 850,000 to 1,000,000 naive CD8 T cells. Clones above 20 RNA copies held over 97% of molecules in CMV-specific effector cells but under 1% in naive cells. When barcode sub-clustering was left out, chimeric consensus sequences inflated TCR diversity, with chimeras reaching as high as 47%. Modeling estimated roughly 3.2 recovered TCR RNA copies per cell, compared with 9.5 to 10 by digital PCR, which implies roughly 30% capture efficiency. Spiked-in Jurkat TCR RNA (about ten copies' worth), which is not part of the donor repertoire, was contained in the naive libraries.

Libraries of naive CD8 T cells were built from anywhere between roughly 18,000 and 1,000,000 sorted cells, with 10%, 30% or 50% of the purified RNA used. Naive CD8 T cells were FACS-sorted as CD8+CD4-CCR7+CD45RA+ on a BD FACSAria II into RLT Plus buffer. Approximately 9 TCR copies' worth of Jurkat RNA were spiked into roughly 18,000-1,000,000 naive CD8 T cell samples to test detection sensitivity. CD8 T cells were enriched with RosetteSep CD8+ T Cell Enrichment Cocktail and Ficoll-Paque, followed by ACK red cell lysis. The CDR3 spans 16 residues, from the cysteine through the phenylalanine. Only the CDR3 portion is preserved as DNA: 48 bases, with reading frame beginning at the first base. V is pared back by 0 bases and J by 7 bases, with 15 bases lying between the germline termini. The germline V gene yields MGHRA for CDR1 and YSYEKL for CDR2.

The chain links TRBV4-1 with TRBJ1-4; the D gene is perhaps TRBD1, on 6 matching bases. Sequenced: naive CD8+ T cells from blood, with Jurkat cell RNA spiked in. The cell subset or site label here, explained by the study, means: FACS-sorted CD8+CD4-CCR7+CD45RA+ naive T cells. The receptor comes from a human donor in good health. Some libraries in this study had Jurkat cell RNA spiked in. The encoded CDR3 is CASSQDIGGVGEKLFF. The DNA reads as follows: TGCGCCAGCAGCCAAGACATCGGGGGCGTTGGTGAAAAACTGTTTTTT.